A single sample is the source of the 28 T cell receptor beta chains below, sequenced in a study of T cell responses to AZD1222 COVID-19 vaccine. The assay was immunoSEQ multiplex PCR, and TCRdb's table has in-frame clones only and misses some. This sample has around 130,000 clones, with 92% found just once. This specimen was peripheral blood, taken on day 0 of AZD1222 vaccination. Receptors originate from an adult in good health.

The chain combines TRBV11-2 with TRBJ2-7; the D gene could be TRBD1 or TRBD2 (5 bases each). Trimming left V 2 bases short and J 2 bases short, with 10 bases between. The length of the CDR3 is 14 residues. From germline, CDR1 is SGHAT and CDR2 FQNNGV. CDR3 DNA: TGTGCCAGCAGCTTATTGGAGGACACCTACGAGCAGTACGTC. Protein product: CASSLLEDTYEQYV.

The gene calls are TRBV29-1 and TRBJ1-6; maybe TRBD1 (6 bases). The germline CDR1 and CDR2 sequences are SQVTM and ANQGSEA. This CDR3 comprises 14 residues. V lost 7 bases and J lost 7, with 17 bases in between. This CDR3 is CSGQDSSINSPLHF. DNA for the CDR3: TGCAGCGGTCAGGACAGTTCGATAAATTCACCCCTCCACTTT.

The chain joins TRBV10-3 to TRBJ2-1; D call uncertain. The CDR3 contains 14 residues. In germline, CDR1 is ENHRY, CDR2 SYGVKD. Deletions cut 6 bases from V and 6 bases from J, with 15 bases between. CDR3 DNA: TGTGCCATCAGAACGACGGGCCCGGGCAATGAGCAGTTCTTC. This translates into CAIRTTGPGNEQFF.

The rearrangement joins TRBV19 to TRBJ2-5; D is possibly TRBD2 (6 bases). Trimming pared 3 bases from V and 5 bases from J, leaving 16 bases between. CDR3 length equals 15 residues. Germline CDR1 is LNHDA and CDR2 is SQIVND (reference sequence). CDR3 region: CASSISTGRGETQYF. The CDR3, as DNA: TGTGCCAGTAGTATCTCGACCGGGAGAGGGGAGACCCAGTACTTC.

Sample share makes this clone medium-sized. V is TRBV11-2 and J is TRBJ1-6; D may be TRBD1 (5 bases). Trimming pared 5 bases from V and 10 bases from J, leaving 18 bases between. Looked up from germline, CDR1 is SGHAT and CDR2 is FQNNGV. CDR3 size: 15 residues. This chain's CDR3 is CASSVNWGVRSPLHF. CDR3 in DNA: TGTGCCAGCAGCGTAAATTGGGGGGTAAGATCACCCCTCCACTTT.

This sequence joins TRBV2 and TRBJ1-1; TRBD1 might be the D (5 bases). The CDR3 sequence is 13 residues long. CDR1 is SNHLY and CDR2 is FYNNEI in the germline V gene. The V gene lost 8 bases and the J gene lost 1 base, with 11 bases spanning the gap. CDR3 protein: CASGASRNTEAFF. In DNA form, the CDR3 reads TGTGCCAGCGGGGCATCTCGGAACACTGAAGCTTTCTTT.

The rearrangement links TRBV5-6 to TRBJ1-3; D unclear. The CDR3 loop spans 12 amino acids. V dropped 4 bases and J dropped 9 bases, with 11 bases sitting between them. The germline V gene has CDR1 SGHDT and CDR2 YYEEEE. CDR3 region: CASSLSRGTIYF. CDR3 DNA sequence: TGTGCCAGCAGCCTAAGCAGAGGCACCATATATTTT. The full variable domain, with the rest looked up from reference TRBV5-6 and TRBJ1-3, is DAGVTQSPTHLIKTRGQQVTLRCSPKSGHDTVSWYQQALGQGPQFIFQYYEEEERQRGNFPDRFSGHQFPNYSSELNVNALLLGDSALYLCASSLSRGTIYFGEGSWLTVV.

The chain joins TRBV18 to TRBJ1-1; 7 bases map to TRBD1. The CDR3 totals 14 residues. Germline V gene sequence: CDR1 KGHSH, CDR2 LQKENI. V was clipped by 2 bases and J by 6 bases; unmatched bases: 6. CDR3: CASSPRGLIAEAFF. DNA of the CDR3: TGTGCCAGCTCACCAAGGGGGCTGATCGCTGAAGCTTTCTTT.

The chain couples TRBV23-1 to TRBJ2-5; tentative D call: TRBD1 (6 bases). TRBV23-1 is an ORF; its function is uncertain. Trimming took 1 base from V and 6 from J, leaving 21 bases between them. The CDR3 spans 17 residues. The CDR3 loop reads CASSQFTDSELVKTQYF. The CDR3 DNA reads TGCGCCAGCAGTCAATTTACGGACAGCGAGCTGGTTAAGACCCAGTACTTC.

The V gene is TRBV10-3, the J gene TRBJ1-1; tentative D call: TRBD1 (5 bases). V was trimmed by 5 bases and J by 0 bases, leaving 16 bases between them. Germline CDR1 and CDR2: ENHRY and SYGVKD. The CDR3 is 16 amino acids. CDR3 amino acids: CAISRRARGLNTEAFF. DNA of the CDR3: TGTGCCATCAGTCGCCGGGCCCGGGGGTTGAACACTGAAGCTTTCTTT.

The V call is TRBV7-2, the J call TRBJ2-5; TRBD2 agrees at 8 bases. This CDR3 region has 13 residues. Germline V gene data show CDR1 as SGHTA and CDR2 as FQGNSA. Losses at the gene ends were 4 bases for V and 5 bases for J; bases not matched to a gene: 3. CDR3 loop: CASSSIAGETQYF. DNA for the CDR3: TGTGCCAGCAGCTCAATAGCGGGGGAGACCCAGTACTTC.

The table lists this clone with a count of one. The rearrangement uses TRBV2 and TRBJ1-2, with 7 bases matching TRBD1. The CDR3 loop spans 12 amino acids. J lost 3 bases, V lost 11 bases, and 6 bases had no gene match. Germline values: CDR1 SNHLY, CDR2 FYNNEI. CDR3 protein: CARGTDDYGYTF. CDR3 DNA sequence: TGTGCCCGCGGGACAGACGACTATGGCTACACCTTC.

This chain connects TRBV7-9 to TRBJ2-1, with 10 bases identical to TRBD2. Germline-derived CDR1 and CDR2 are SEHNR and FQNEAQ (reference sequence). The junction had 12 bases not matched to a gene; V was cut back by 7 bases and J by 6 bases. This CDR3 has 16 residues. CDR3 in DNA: TGTGCCAGCAAACCCGGGCCCAGCGGGAGGGCCAATGAGCAGTTCTTC. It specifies CASKPGPSGRANEQFF.

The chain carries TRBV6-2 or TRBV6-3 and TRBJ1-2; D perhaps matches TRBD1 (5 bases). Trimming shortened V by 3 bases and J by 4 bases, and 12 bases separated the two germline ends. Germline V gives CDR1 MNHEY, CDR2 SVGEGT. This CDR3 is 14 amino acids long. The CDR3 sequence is CASSYSDSTYGYTF. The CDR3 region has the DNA TGTGCCAGCAGTTATTCAGACAGTACCTATGGCTACACCTTC.

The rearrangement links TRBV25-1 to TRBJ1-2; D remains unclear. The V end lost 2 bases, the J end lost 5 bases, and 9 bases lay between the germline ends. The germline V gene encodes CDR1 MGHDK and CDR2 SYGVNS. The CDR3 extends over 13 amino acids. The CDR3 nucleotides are TGTGCCAGCAGTGAACCCGGGTCGTATGGCTACACCTTC. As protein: CASSEPGSYGYTF.

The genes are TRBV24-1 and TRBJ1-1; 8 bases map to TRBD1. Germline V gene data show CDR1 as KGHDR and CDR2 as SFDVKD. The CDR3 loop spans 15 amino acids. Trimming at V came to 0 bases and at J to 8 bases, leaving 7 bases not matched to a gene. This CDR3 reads CATSDLQTGVREAFF. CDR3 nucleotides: TGTGCCACCAGTGATTTGCAGACAGGGGTAAGAGAAGCTTTCTTT.

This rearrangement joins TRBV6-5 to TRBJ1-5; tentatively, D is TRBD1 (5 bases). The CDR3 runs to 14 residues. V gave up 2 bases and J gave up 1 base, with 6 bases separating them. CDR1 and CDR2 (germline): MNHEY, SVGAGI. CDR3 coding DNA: TGTGCCAGCAGTTACCAGGGAAGCAATCAGCCCCAGCATTTT. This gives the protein CASSYQGSNQPQHF.

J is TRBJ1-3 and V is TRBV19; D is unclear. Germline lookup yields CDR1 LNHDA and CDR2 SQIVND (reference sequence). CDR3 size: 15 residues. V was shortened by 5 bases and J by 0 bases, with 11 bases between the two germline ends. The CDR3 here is CASSPVSSSGNTIYF. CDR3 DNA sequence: TGTGCCAGTAGTCCAGTTTCGAGCTCTGGAAACACCATATATTTT.

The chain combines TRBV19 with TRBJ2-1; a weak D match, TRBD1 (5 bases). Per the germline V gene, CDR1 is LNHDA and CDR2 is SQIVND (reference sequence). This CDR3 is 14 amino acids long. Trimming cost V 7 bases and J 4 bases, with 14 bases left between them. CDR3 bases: TGTGCCAGTAATGCAGGGCCATCTTACAATGAGCAGTTCTTC. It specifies CASNAGPSYNEQFF.

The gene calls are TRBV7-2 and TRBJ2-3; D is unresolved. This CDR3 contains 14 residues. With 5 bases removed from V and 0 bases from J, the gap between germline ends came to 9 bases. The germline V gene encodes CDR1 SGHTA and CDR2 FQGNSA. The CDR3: CASSLTTSTDTQYF. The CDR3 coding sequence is TGTGCCAGCAGCCTGACAACTAGCACAGATACGCAGTATTTT.

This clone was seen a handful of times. CDR3 nucleotide sequence: TGTGCCAGCAGCCAAGATGCGGCAGGGGGTCATCGAGGCGCTTTCTTT. Protein sequence: CASSQDAAGGHRGAFF. The chain couples TRBV3-1 (or the pseudogene TRBV3-2) to TRBJ1-1; 7 bases fit TRBD1. Per the germline V gene, CDR1 is LGHDT and CDR2 is YNNKEL (reference sequence). The CDR3 extends over 16 amino acids. The V segment lost 0 bases and the J segment 11 bases; nucleotides outside the gene matches: 15.

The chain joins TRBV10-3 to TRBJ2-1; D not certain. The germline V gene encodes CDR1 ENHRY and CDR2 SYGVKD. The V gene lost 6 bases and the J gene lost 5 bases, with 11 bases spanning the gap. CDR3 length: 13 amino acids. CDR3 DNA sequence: TGTGCCATCAGGGCGGCGGTTAACAATGAGCAGTTCTTC. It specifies CAIRAAVNNEQFF.

As DNA, the CDR3 is TGCGCCAGCAGCTCTACCGGACTGTGGGACACAGATACGCAGTATTTT. Translation: CASSSTGLWDTDTQYF. The chain employs TRBV5-1 and TRBJ2-3; a weak D match, TRBD2 (5 bases). Trimming removed 3 bases at V and 2 bases at J, with 16 bases between. The CDR3 runs 16 residues. Germline V gives CDR1 SGHRS, CDR2 YFSETQ.

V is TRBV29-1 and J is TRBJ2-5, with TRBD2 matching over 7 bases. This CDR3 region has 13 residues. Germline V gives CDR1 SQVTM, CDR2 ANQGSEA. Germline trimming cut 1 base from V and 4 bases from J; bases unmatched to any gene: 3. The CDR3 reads CSVEGGRGETQYF. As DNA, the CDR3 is TGCAGCGTTGAAGGGGGGAGGGGAGAGACCCAGTACTTC. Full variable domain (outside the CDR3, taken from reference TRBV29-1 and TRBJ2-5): SAVISQKPSRDICQRGTSLTIQCQVDSQVTMMFWYRQQPGQSLTLIATANQGSEATYESGFVIDKFPISRPNLTFSTLTVSNMSPEDSSIYLCSVEGGRGETQYFGPGTRLLVL.

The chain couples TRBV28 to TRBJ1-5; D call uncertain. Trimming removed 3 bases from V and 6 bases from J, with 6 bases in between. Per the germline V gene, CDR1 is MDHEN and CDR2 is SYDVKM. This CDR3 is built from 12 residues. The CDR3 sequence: CASSLGLQPQHF. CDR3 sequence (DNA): TGTGCCAGCAGTTTGGGTCTTCAGCCCCAGCATTTT.

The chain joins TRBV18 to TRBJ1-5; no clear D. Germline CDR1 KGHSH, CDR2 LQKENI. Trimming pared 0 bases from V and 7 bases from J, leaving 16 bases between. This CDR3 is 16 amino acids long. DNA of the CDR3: TGTGCCAGCTCACCACCGTCTTCTCGGGGATGGCAGCCCCAGCATTTT. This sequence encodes CASSPPSSRGWQPQHF.

CDR3 in DNA: TGTGCCAGCAGCCGGCCGGGAGGAGACTATGGCTACACCTTC. Amino acids: CASSRPGGDYGYTF. This rearrangement joins TRBV5-4 to TRBJ1-2; no clear D gene. The CDR3 has 14 amino acids. V lost 4 bases to trimming and J lost 3 bases, with 13 bases between them. Germline V gene lookup returns CDR1 SGHNT and CDR2 YYREEE (reference sequence).

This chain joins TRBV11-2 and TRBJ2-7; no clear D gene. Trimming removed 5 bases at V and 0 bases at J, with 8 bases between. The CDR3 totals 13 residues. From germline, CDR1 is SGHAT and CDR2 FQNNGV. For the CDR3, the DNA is TGTGCCAGCAGCCCACAGAGCTCCTACGAGCAGTACTTC. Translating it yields CASSPQSSYEQYF.